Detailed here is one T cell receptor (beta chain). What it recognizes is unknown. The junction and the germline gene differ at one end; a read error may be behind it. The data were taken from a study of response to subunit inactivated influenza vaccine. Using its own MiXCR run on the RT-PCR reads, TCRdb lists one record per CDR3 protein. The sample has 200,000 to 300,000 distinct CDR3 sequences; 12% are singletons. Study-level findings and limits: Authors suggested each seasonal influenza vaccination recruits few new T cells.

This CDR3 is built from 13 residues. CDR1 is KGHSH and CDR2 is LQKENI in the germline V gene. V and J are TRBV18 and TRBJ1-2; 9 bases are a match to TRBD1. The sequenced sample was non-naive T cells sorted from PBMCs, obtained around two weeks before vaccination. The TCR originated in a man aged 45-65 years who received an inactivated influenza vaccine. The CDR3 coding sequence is TGTGCCAGCTCGCCACAGGGGGCCTATGGCTACACCTTC. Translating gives CASSPQGAYGYTF.